A selection of T cell receptor beta chains follows, all from one sample in a study of response to subunit inactivated influenza vaccine. TCRdb itself ran the RT-PCR reads through MiXCR, one entry per CDR3 protein. The sample lists more than 600,000 distinct CDR3 sequences, roughly 18% occurring once. The source material was PBMCs from blood, sampled 4 to 6 days after vaccination. The receptors here all came from a man aged 50 to 59 who received an inactivated influenza vaccine. CDR3s include the opening cysteine and the closing phenylalanine or tryptophan. The order of the fields is V gene, D gene, CDR3 protein. A D gene is named only where the DNA matches it firmly.

v_gene: TRBV5-5; d_gene: TRBD1; CDR3aa: CASSPGTGVRYTF
v_gene: TRBV12-3/TRBV12-4; d_gene: NA; CDR3aa: CASSPRQSLGAEAFF
v_gene: TRBV20-1; d_gene: NA; CDR3aa: CSAAPSRGSTDTQYF
v_gene: TRBV14; d_gene: NA; CDR3aa: CASSKTPRGQFF
v_gene: TRBV2; d_gene: NA; CDR3aa: CASTSERTAQFF
v_gene: TRBV11-2; d_gene: TRBD2; CDR3aa: CASSLVAGTYNEQFF
v_gene: TRBV5-1; d_gene: TRBD1; CDR3aa: CASSLTGQEGQPQHF
v_gene: TRBV12-3/TRBV12-4; d_gene: NA; CDR3aa: CASRTDASRGQETQYF
v_gene: TRBV11-2; d_gene: NA; CDR3aa: CASSLVTAGLYEQYF
v_gene: TRBV12-3/TRBV12-4; d_gene: NA; CDR3aa: CASYTRLPVPRETQYF
v_gene: TRBV10-3; d_gene: NA; CDR3aa: CAISGAWDTSTDTQYF
v_gene: TRBV5-1; d_gene: NA; CDR3aa: CASSPVWAVTYNEQFF
v_gene: TRBV20-1; d_gene: NA; CDR3aa: CSARRAASLYEQYF
v_gene: TRBV6-2/TRBV6-3; d_gene: NA; CDR3aa: CASSYEAGGSPLHF